Each of the 30 T cell receptor beta chains below was sequenced from the same sample in a study of identical twins. MiXCR, applied by TCRdb to the 5' RACE reads, yields one record per CDR3 protein. The profile shows 1.5 million to 2 million distinct CDR3 sequences, 32% of them singletons. Sequencing used cord blood. Source of these receptors: a newborn girl in good health.

This clonotype was counted a few times. V is TRBV20-1 and J is TRBJ2-5; D is ambiguous. V lost 3 bases and J 5 bases, leaving 16 bases between the germline ends. This CDR3 is built from 14 residues. Germline assignment: CDR1 DFQATT and CDR2 SNEGSKA (reference sequence). The CDR3 nucleotides read TGCAGTGCTAGGGAAATAGAAGTTGGGGAGACCCAGTACTTC. Its protein product is CSAREIEVGETQYF.

Concerning this clonotype itself: Given a much more abundant clone one base away, this may be a read error. The chain employs TRBV5-1 and TRBJ2-1; D is perhaps TRBD1 or TRBD2 (5 bases each). The CDR3 has 16 residues. Germline-derived CDR1 and CDR2 are SGHRS and YFSETQ. CDR3 nucleotides: TGCGCCAGCAGCTTGTCGTCGGGGACCTACTACAATGGGCAGTTCTTC. As protein: CASSLSSGTYYNGQFF.

This clonotype was detected a few times. The chain recombines TRBV7-2 with TRBJ2-5; TRBD2 matches at 12 bases. CDR1 SGHTA and CDR2 FQGNSA come from the germline V gene. With 3 bases clipped from V and 11 bases from J, the junction kept 19 bases outside the gene matches. This CDR3 has 18 residues. Written as DNA, the CDR3 is TGTGCCAGCAGCTTTAGGTGGTCTACTAGCGGGGGGAGCAATGAGCAGTACTTC. This encodes CASSFRWSTSGGSNEQYF.

This clonotype was counted a single time. The chain carries TRBV6-2 or TRBV6-3 and TRBJ2-5, with D tentatively TRBD1 (6 bases). Germline V lookup: CDR1 MNHEY, CDR2 SVGEGT. Trimming pared 2 bases from V and 1 base from J, leaving 14 bases between. The CDR3 runs 16 residues. The CDR3 bases are TGTGCCAGCAGTTACCGGCAGGGGTCCCTCCAAGAGACCCAGTACTTC. Its translation: CASSYRQGSLQETQYF.

This chain joins TRBV6-6 and TRBJ2-7, with TRBD2 matching 7 bases. The V segment lost 2 bases and the J segment 3 bases; nucleotides outside the gene matches: 10. Germline V gives CDR1 MNHNY, CDR2 SVGAGI (reference sequence). The length of the CDR3 is 16 residues. CDR3 bases: TGTGCCAGCAGTTACCCTGGGCGGGGGTTGAACTACGAGCAGTACTTC. This translates into CASSYPGRGLNYEQYF.

This clonotype was counted a few times. The chain couples TRBV4-1 to TRBJ1-6; 9 nucleotides match TRBD1. Germline trimming cut 0 bases from V and 17 bases from J; bases unmatched to any gene: 8. The CDR3 loop spans 14 amino acids. CDR1 and CDR2 (germline): MGHRA, YSYEKL. CDR3 sequence reads: CASSQEVDRGVFHF. The CDR3 DNA is TGCGCCAGCAGCCAAGAGGTTGACAGGGGGGTGTTCCACTTT.

This clonotype was counted between two and nine times. The V call is TRBV11-2, the J call TRBJ2-4; TRBD1 matches at 7 bases. The J call may not be correct, given that the DNA end is closer to TRBJ2-7. CDR3 length: 16 residues. CDR1 and CDR2 (germline): SGHAT, FQNNGV. CDR3 sequence reads: CASSTYSGQASYEQYF. DNA of the CDR3: TGTGCCAGCAGCACCTATTCAGGACAGGCTTCCTACGAGCAGTACTTC.

The chain has TRBV27 and TRBJ2-5, with 8 bases matching TRBD2. Germline loops: CDR1 MNHEY, CDR2 SMNVEV (reference sequence). This CDR3 spans 16 amino acids. V shed 1 base and J 2 bases; nucleotides not matched to a gene: 6. CDR3 protein: CASSLFPAGVQETQYF. The CDR3 DNA sequence: TGTGCCAGCAGTTTATTTCCAGCGGGAGTTCAAGAGACCCAGTACTTC.

The gene calls are TRBV20-1 and TRBJ2-1; no reliable D call. The tail of the sequence fits TRBJ2-7 better, so the J call may be wrong. The length of the CDR3 is 15 residues. Per germline, CDR1 DFQATT and CDR2 SNEGSKA (reference sequence). The CDR3 DNA sequence: TGCAGTGCTAGAGATCTGAGGCTCTCCTACAATGAGCAGTACTTC. Encoded protein: CSARDLRLSYNEQYF.

This chain links TRBV30 with TRBJ2-4; TRBD2 aligns across 12 bases. The end of the DNA aligns better with TRBJ2-7, so the J call may be wrong. Germline CDR1 GTSNPN, CDR2 SVGIG (reference sequence). The CDR3 length is 14 residues. The CDR3 reads CAWSWTSGAYEQYF. In DNA form, the CDR3 reads TGTGCCTGGAGTTGGACTAGCGGGGCCTACGAGCAGTACTTC.

The chain carries TRBV2 and TRBJ2-6; tentatively, D is TRBD2 (5 bases). CDR1 SNHLY and CDR2 FYNNEI come from the germline V gene. This CDR3 spans 16 amino acids. V was shortened by 10 bases and J by 0 bases, with 16 bases between the two germline ends. The CDR3: CANGIRPTSGANVLTF. The CDR3 DNA reads as TGTGCCAACGGGATCAGGCCAACCTCTGGGGCCAACGTCCTGACTTTC.

This chain connects TRBV21-1 to TRBJ2-3. TRBV21-1 is marked as a pseudogene. The CDR3 is made up of 14 amino acids. DNA of the CDR3: TGTGCCAGCAGCAAACGGGGAGCAACGGATACGCAGTATTTT. Protein sequence: CASSKRGATDTQYF.

CDR3 coding DNA: TGTGCCACCAGCAGAGACCTAGCGGGGGCCGGGGAGCTGTTTTTT. This encodes CATSRDLAGAGELFF. V and J are TRBV15 and TRBJ2-2; 10 bases are shared with TRBD2. The CDR3 totals 15 residues. CDR1 and CDR2 (germline): LNHNV, YYDKDF (reference sequence). V shed 0 bases, J shed 6 bases, and the junction held 1 base outside the gene matches.

V and J are TRBV5-1 and TRBJ1-1; 8 bases match TRBD1. This CDR3 has 15 amino acids. Looked up from germline, CDR1 is SGHRS and CDR2 is YFSETQ. Trimming at V came to 3 bases and at J to 1 base, leaving 5 bases not matched to a gene. CDR3 region: CASSWDRSWNTEAFF. Written as DNA, the CDR3 is TGCGCCAGCAGCTGGGACAGGAGCTGGAACACTGAAGCTTTCTTT.

This clonotype was counted a few times. Its ends do not fully match the called genes, so a read error is possible. V and J are TRBV7-9 and TRBJ2-7; D not certain. Germline V gene data show CDR1 as SEHNR and CDR2 as FQNEAQ (reference sequence). The CDR3 is 12 residues long. CDR3 DNA sequence: TGTGCCAGCAAAGGGCTTTCATACGAGCGGTACTTC. This translates into CASKGLSYERYF. The whole variable domain, filled in from reference TRBV7-9 and TRBJ2-7, reads DTGVSQNPRHKITKRGQNVTFRCDPISEHNRLYWYRQTLGQGPEFLTYFQNEAQLEKSRLLSDRFSAERPKGSFSTLEIQRTEQGDSAMYLCASKGLSYERYFGPGTRLTVT.

The rearrangement links TRBV12-3 or TRBV12-4 to TRBJ1-5; a possible D gene is TRBD1 (5 bases). Trimming shortened V by 3 bases and J by 2 bases, and 11 bases separated the two germline ends. CDR3 length equals 15 residues. The CDR3, as DNA: TGTGCCAGCAGTTTCGGGGGTTCGGGCAATCAGCCCCAGCATTTT. This gives the protein CASSFGGSGNQPQHF.

In this sample, this clonotype turned up many times. The chain combines TRBV12-3 or TRBV12-4 with TRBJ2-1, with 8 positions matching TRBD2. Trimming removed 7 bases from V and 0 bases from J; junction bases left unmatched: 5. The CDR3 extends over 15 amino acids. The CDR3 sequence: CASTPGTSSYNEQFF. The CDR3 bases are TGTGCCAGCACCCCCGGGACTAGCTCCTACAATGAGCAGTTCTTC.

Notes on this clonotype: One end of the junction is discordant with germline, which a read error may explain. The chain is built from TRBV20-1 and TRBJ2-3, with TRBD2 as a possible D gene (7 bases). CDR1 is DFQATT, CDR2 SNEGSKA, per germline (reference sequence). This CDR3 contains 19 residues. CDR3 region: CSARDPGRGWGGSTDTQYF. The CDR3 nucleotides are TGCAGTGCTAGAGATCCGGGTCGAGGTTGGGGGGGCAGCACGGATACGCAGTATTTT.

This rearrangement joins TRBV10-3 to TRBJ2-7; 9 bases line up with TRBD1. The germline V gene has CDR1 ENHRY and CDR2 SYGVKD. The CDR3 extends over 14 amino acids. V lost 4 bases, J lost 6 bases, and 7 bases stayed unmatched. In DNA form, the CDR3 reads TGTGCCATCAGTGCTACAGGGGGCCAAGGCGAGCAGTACGTC. It yields the protein CAISATGGQGEQYV.

The chain links TRBV11-2 to TRBJ1-1; possible D gene TRBD1, 5 bases. CDR1 is SGHAT and CDR2 is FQNNGV in the germline V gene. V dropped 7 bases and J dropped 1 base, with 16 bases sitting between them. CDR3 length: 15 amino acids. CDR3 residues: CASTRPGTENTEAFF. CDR3 bases: TGTGCCAGCACCCGACCCGGGACTGAGAACACTGAAGCTTTCTTT.

This clonotype showed up just a few times. The CDR3 sequence: CASRGWTSGGYQETQYF. CDR3 nucleotides: TGTGCCAGCAGGGGTTGGACTAGCGGGGGTTACCAAGAGACCCAGTACTTC. The gene calls are TRBV7-2 and TRBJ2-5, with 13 bases fitting TRBD2. With V trimmed by 6 bases and J by 0 bases, 7 bases remained unmatched. Germline V gene lookup returns CDR1 SGHTA and CDR2 FQGNSA. The CDR3 covers 17 residues. Drawing the rest from reference TRBV7-2 and TRBJ2-5, the complete variable domain is GAGVSQSPSNKVTEKGKDVELRCDPISGHTALYWYRQSLGQGLEFLIYFQGNSAPDKSGLPSDRFSAERTGGSVSTLTIQRTQQEDSAVYLCASRGWTSGGYQETQYFGPGTRLLVL.

There are many counts of this clonotype. The chain links TRBV25-1 to TRBJ2-1; D might be TRBD1 (5 bases). CDR1 is MGHDK and CDR2 is SYGVNS in the germline V gene. The CDR3 is made up of 16 amino acids. With 6 bases removed from V and 1 base from J, the gap between germline ends came to 16 bases. CDR3 protein: CASSPSGLESYNEQFF. CDR3 DNA sequence: TGTGCCAGCAGCCCCTCAGGGTTGGAGTCCTACAATGAGCAGTTCTTC.

In DNA, the CDR3 is TGTGCCAGCAGCTGGGGGGTAAAAGGCACTGAAGCTTTCTTT. This codes for CASSWGVKGTEAFF. The rearrangement joins TRBV5-6 to TRBJ1-1, with a weak D call TRBD1 (5 bases). V lost 3 bases, J lost 4 bases, and 13 bases lay in between. Germline CDR1 reads SGHDT; CDR2 reads YYEEEE. The CDR3 spans 14 residues.

The chain combines TRBV28 with TRBJ2-1; 11 bases agree with TRBD2. Matching the DNA end better, TRBJ2-7 makes the J call doubtful. CDR1 and CDR2 (germline): MDHEN, SYDVKM. CDR3 length equals 18 residues. CDR3: CASSPYNSGRAPYNEQYF. CDR3 bases: TGTGCCAGCAGTCCTTACAATAGCGGGAGGGCCCCCTACAATGAGCAGTACTTC.

This clonotype was picked up a small number of times. The V call is TRBV5-1, the J call TRBJ1-4; D not resolved. V lost 1 base and J 2 bases, leaving 9 bases between the germline ends. The CDR3 extends over 15 amino acids. Germline V lookup: CDR1 SGHRS, CDR2 YFSETQ. In DNA, the CDR3 is TGCGCCAGCAGCTTGAGAGATATGACTAATGAAAAACTGTTTTTT. It is translated as CASSLRDMTNEKLFF.

This sequence joins TRBV5-1 and TRBJ1-1; D is unclear. Germline V lookup: CDR1 SGHRS, CDR2 YFSETQ. V was pared by 0 bases and J by 2 bases, with 11 bases between. The CDR3 is 15 residues long. In nucleotides, the CDR3 is TGCGCCAGCAGCTTGGCTTACACAACCAACACTGAAGCTTTCTTT. Amino acid sequence: CASSLAYTTNTEAFF.

The rearrangement links TRBV27 to TRBJ2-3; 9 bases are shared with TRBD2. The junction had 13 bases not matched to a gene; V was cut back by 8 bases and J by 7 bases. The CDR3 covers 15 residues. CDR1 and CDR2 from the germline V gene are MNHEY and SMNVEV (reference sequence). CDR3 protein: CASFSGTSLAHTQYF. CDR3 nucleotide sequence: TGTGCCAGCTTCTCCGGGACTAGCTTGGCTCATACGCAGTATTTT.

This clonotype has a count of ten or more. This chain joins TRBV27 and TRBJ1-2; D is uncertain. The CDR3 runs to 14 residues. Germline V gene lookup returns CDR1 MNHEY and CDR2 SMNVEV (reference sequence). Trimming took off 6 bases at V and 5 bases at J, with 16 bases between the two ends. The DNA of the CDR3 is TGTGCCAGCAGCCCCAACGGACCTTTTTATGGCTACACCTTC. It translates to CASSPNGPFYGYTF.

This clonotype appeared many times. The V gene is TRBV28, the J gene TRBJ1-2, with D perhaps TRBD1 (5 bases). Germline lookup yields CDR1 MDHEN and CDR2 SYDVKM. CDR3 length: 14 amino acids. The V gene lost 1 base and the J gene lost 3 bases, with 9 bases spanning the gap. CDR3: CASSLSRGDYGYTF. For the CDR3, the DNA is TGTGCCAGCAGTTTATCAAGGGGAGACTATGGCTACACCTTC.

This clonotype was picked up a small number of times. J is TRBJ1-1 and V is TRBV9; the D gene is possibly TRBD1 (5 bases). V shed 0 bases and J shed 8 bases, with 14 bases lying between them. This CDR3 region has 14 residues. Germline V gene data show CDR1 as SGDLS and CDR2 as YYNGEE. The CDR3 loop is CASSVGGVGTEAFF. For the CDR3, the DNA is TGTGCCAGCAGCGTAGGGGGGGTCGGCACAGAAGCTTTCTTT.